The clone carrying this TCR beta chain is large in the sample. This sample was taken from a study of blood T cell repertoires in COVID-19. Libraries were prepared by immunoSEQ multiplex PCR; TCRdb keeps only in-frame clonotypes and omits some of them. In the table there are 140,000 to 150,000 clones, 75% to 85% of which are singletons. The V gene end was trimmed by 8 bases and the J gene end by 4 bases; junction bases not matched to a gene: 11. This CDR3 is 15 amino acids long. CDR1 is WSHSY and CDR2 is SAAADI in the germline V gene. The chain uses TRBV10-2 and TRBJ1-5; 7 bases are a match to TRBD1. This TCR was sampled from a man between 60 and 75 years old with active or convalescent COVID-19. The source material was peripheral blood. CDR3 in amino acids: CASSEAGTANQPQHF. In DNA form, the CDR3 reads TGCGCCAGCTCCGAGGCCGGGACAGCAAATCAGCCCCAGCATTTT.